Sequencing of this T cell receptor (beta chain) was carried out in a study of control samples from healthy donors and cancer patients. The repertoire was sequenced with immunoSEQ multiplex PCR; TCRdb's copy has only in-frame clones and lacks some. The sample has 100,000 to 150,000 clones; approximately 89% are singletons. The TCR was taken from a man in his fifties with head and neck cancer. Sequencing input: PBMCs.

As DNA, the CDR3 is TGTGCCAGCAGCGTCACACGCCGGGGAGATTCACCCCTCCACTTT. It codes for CASSVTRRGDSPLHF. The J gene is TRBJ1-6, the V gene TRBV9; no reliable D call. Germline values: CDR1 SGDLS, CDR2 YYNGEE. Trimming shortened V by 2 bases and J by 8 bases, and 14 bases separated the two germline ends. The CDR3 has 15 residues.